This entry lists 20 T cell receptor beta chains sequenced from one sample in a study of response to subunit inactivated influenza vaccine (dated by TCRdb to the late 2010s). The library was prepared using RT-PCR. Instrument on record: Illumina HiSeq 2500. TCRdb ran its own pipeline on the public reads, namely fastp trimming at Q25 and MiXCR clone calling, and kept in-frame beta chains. CDR3 protein sequences are deduplicated, and each keeps its most common genes and DNA. Recorded for this sample are some 500,000 distinct CDR3 sequences; about 25% of them occurred a single time. The top ten clonotypes cover approximately 2% of the sample. The sample consisted of CD4+ T cells sorted from PBMCs, taken roughly 5 days after vaccination. These receptors were collected from a man between 45 and 60 years old who received an inactivated influenza vaccine. Donor details come from another sample of the same person, matched by shared clones.

This chain links TRBV12-3 or TRBV12-4 with TRBJ2-7; the D call may be TRBD1 or TRBD2 (5 bases each). CDR3 size: 15 residues. The V and J ends lost 10 bases and 3 bases respectively, with 22 bases between them. The CDR3 reads CAIAQGRSEGYEQYF. The CDR3 region has the DNA TGTGCCATCGCTCAGGGTCGTAGCGAGGGCTACGAGCAGTACTTC.

In its sample, this clonotype was seen once. The J gene is TRBJ2-2, the V gene TRBV7-9; 8 nucleotides agree with TRBD2. The germline V gene encodes CDR1 SEHNR and CDR2 FQNEAQ (reference sequence). V dropped 3 bases and J dropped 3; count of bases not matched to a gene: 9. This CDR3 is 17 amino acids long. The DNA of the CDR3 is TGTGCCAGCAGCTTCGGGCGGGAGGTGAAGGACACCGGGGAGCTGTTTTTT. This codes for CASSFGREVKDTGELFF.

V usage is TRBV12-3 or TRBV12-4 and J usage is TRBJ1-1; D is unresolved. V was cut by 4 bases and J by 1 base, with 10 bases left in between. The CDR3 is made up of 14 amino acids. CDR3 region: CASSSGVSNTEAFF. As DNA, the CDR3 is TGTGCCAGCAGTTCAGGAGTCTCGAACACTGAAGCTTTCTTT.

J is TRBJ2-5 and V is TRBV20-1; the D is unclear. Germline V gene data show CDR1 as DFQATT and CDR2 as SNEGSKA (reference sequence). CDR3 length: 13 amino acids. Trimming pared 5 bases from V and 5 bases from J, leaving 15 bases between. This CDR3 is CSAPRVSTETQYF. CDR3 nucleotide sequence: TGCAGTGCTCCAAGGGTCTCTACTGAGACCCAGTACTTC.

This clonotype was seen many times. The chain employs TRBV12-3 or TRBV12-4 and TRBJ1-5; TRBD1 matches at 8 bases. V lost 1 base, J lost 7 bases, and 0 bases stayed unmatched. The CDR3 runs 13 residues. CDR3 in amino acids: CASSLDRGQPQHF. For the CDR3, the DNA is TGTGCCAGCAGTTTAGACAGGGGGCAGCCCCAGCATTTT.

This clonotype turned up a few times. The chain carries TRBV20-1 and TRBJ2-7; the D gene is possibly TRBD2 (5 bases). V was trimmed by 3 bases and J by 5 bases, leaving 11 bases between them. The CDR3 consists of 12 residues. Germline CDR1 reads DFQATT; CDR2 reads SNEGSKA (reference sequence). The CDR3 bases are TGCAGTGCTAGTACTAGATGGCACGAGCAGTACTTC. Amino acids: CSASTRWHEQYF.

This clonotype has a handful of counts. This sequence joins TRBV18 and TRBJ2-1; 9 bases are shared with TRBD2. Germline V CDR1 and CDR2: KGHSH, LQKENI. With 2 bases clipped from V and 14 bases from J, the junction kept 10 bases outside the gene matches. The CDR3 runs to 14 residues. The CDR3 DNA reads TGTGCCAGCTCACCATCATCATCTAGCGGGGAGGAGTTCTTC. It codes for CASSPSSSSGEEFF.

The chain combines TRBV12-3 or TRBV12-4 with TRBJ1-1; 9 bases fit TRBD1. V was pared by 4 bases and J by 5 bases, with 5 bases of the junction left unmatched. This CDR3 has 14 residues. The CDR3 region is CASSSRDRVTEAFF. DNA of the CDR3: TGTGCCAGCAGTTCCCGGGACAGGGTAACTGAAGCTTTCTTT.

The rearrangement joins TRBV3-1 to TRBJ2-1; D is uncertain. The CDR3 contains 15 residues. The V end lost 2 bases, the J end lost 0 bases, and 8 bases lay between the germline ends. Germline CDR1 reads LGHDT; CDR2 reads YNNKEL (reference sequence). The CDR3 is CASSQPSRSYNEQFF. DNA for the CDR3: TGTGCCAGCAGCCAACCAAGTCGCTCCTACAATGAGCAGTTCTTC.

About this clonotype itself: At one end, the junction sequence differs from germline, possibly due to a read error. The chain links TRBV6-1 to TRBJ2-7; the match to TRBD2 covers 7 bases. CDR1 is MNHNS, CDR2 SASEGT, per germline. The CDR3 sequence is 15 residues long. Here the CDR3 reads CASREAKRGLEEQYF. The CDR3 DNA reads TGTGCCAGCAGGGAAGCCAAGCGGGGCCTCGAGGAGCAGTACTTC.

This clonotype was recorded a few times. This chain joins TRBV12-3 or TRBV12-4 and TRBJ2-7; 11 nucleotides match TRBD2. The CDR3 totals 14 residues. The V segment lost 6 bases and the J segment 6 bases; nucleotides outside the gene matches: 7. The CDR3 here is CASSSYSGGVEQYF. As DNA, the CDR3 is TGTGCCAGCAGCTCATATAGCGGGGGGGTCGAGCAGTACTTC.

The chain has TRBV20-1 and TRBJ1-5, with 7 positions matching TRBD1. Germline V gene sequence: CDR1 DFQATT, CDR2 SNEGSKA (reference sequence). The CDR3 runs 20 residues. The V segment lost 6 bases and the J segment 1 base; nucleotides outside the gene matches: 24. CDR3 residues: CSAVFQGGVSVATSNQPQHF. In DNA form, the CDR3 reads TGCAGTGCAGTTTTCCAGGGGGGAGTTTCTGTGGCAACCAGCAATCAGCCCCAGCATTTT.

The V call is TRBV5-1, the J call TRBJ2-3; 7 bases are a match to TRBD2. V shed 4 bases, J shed 4 bases, and the junction held 12 bases outside the gene matches. The V gene's germline CDR1 is SGHRS and CDR2 YFSETQ. This CDR3 contains 16 residues. The DNA of the CDR3 is TGCGCCAGCAGCCCGGGGGGTAGCGGCGCCCCAGATACGCAGTATTTT. Its translation: CASSPGGSGAPDTQYF.

The chain employs TRBV20-1 and TRBJ2-1; 14 bases line up with TRBD2. CDR1 is DFQATT, CDR2 SNEGSKA, per germline (reference sequence). Germline trimming cut 0 bases from V and 7 bases from J; bases unmatched to any gene: 8. This CDR3 has 17 amino acids. The CDR3 coding sequence is TGCAGTGCTAGAGACCGAGCCGGGACTAGCGGGGGAAATGAGCAGTTCTTC. Translated, it gives CSARDRAGTSGGNEQFF.

This clonotype occurred a few times. The V gene is TRBV12-3 or TRBV12-4, the J gene TRBJ2-3, with TRBD2 identical over 12 bases. This CDR3 is built from 17 residues. V lost 3 bases and J lost 4; bases outside the gene matches: 8. In DNA form, the CDR3 reads TGTGCCAGCAGTTTCTCTCATCTAGCGGGAGGGGCAGATACGCAGTATTTT. Protein: CASSFSHLAGGADTQYF.

This chain connects TRBV6-2 or TRBV6-3 to TRBJ1-2; D unresolved. The ends were cut back, 0 bases at V and 4 bases at J, with 6 bases in the middle. The CDR3 is made up of 13 amino acids. CDR1 is MNHEY, CDR2 SVGEGT, per germline. The CDR3: CASSYSEIYGYTF. The CDR3 DNA follows: TGTGCCAGCAGTTACTCGGAGATCTATGGCTACACCTTC.

This clonotype was recorded a few times. The gene calls are TRBV20-1 and TRBJ2-5; 12 bases fit TRBD2. CDR1 DFQATT and CDR2 SNEGSKA come from the germline V gene (reference sequence). The CDR3 totals 15 residues. Unmatched junction bases numbered 5, after V lost 4 bases and J lost 2 bases. The CDR3 DNA is TGCAGTGCTAAGACTAGCGGGAGCGGGCAAGAGACCCAGTACTTC. The encoded protein is CSAKTSGSGQETQYF.

This chain joins TRBV10-3 and TRBJ1-2; D might be TRBD1 (5 bases). This CDR3 contains 12 residues. Trimming took 6 bases from V and 7 from J, leaving 12 bases between them. Germline V gives CDR1 ENHRY, CDR2 SYGVKD. The CDR3 spells CAIRQGTGGYTF. The CDR3 DNA is TGTGCCATCAGGCAAGGGACGGGTGGCTACACCTTC.

The V gene is TRBV4-1, the J gene TRBJ2-2, with TRBD1 matching over 7 bases. The CDR3 loop spans 17 amino acids. Trimming at V came to 4 bases and at J to 2 bases, leaving 10 bases not matched to a gene. Germline V gene sequence: CDR1 MGHRA, CDR2 YSYEKL. This chain's CDR3 is CASSRTTGEFNTGELFF. CDR3 nucleotides: TGCGCCAGCAGCCGGACAACAGGGGAGTTCAACACCGGGGAGCTGTTTTTT.

The chain is built from TRBV28 and TRBJ2-3, with 10 positions matching TRBD1. V shed 5 bases, J shed 7 bases, and the junction held 18 bases outside the gene matches. Germline V gene lookup returns CDR1 MDHEN and CDR2 SYDVKM. The length of the CDR3 is 18 residues. For the CDR3, the DNA is TGTGCCAGCAGTGCCTTAACCTCGCGGGACAGGGGTACCTATACGCAGTATTTT. It is translated as CASSALTSRDRGTYTQYF.